The entry below gives a single T cell receptor beta chain sequence along with its context. What it binds is not known. This entry belongs to a study of cytomegalovirus exposure and HLA in healthy donors. The germline CDR1 and CDR2 sequences are MDHEN and SYDVKM. Trimming cost V 6 bases and J 1 base; bases outside gene matches: 6. This CDR3 region has 15 residues. Study-wide results and caveats: Later analysis associated a missense DCLRE1C variant with TCR beta V- and J-gene trimming. A later analysis linked some 18,000 TCR beta sequences to HLA alleles at 0.05 false discovery rate.

The study ran its PCR with 60 Vbeta and 13 Jbeta primers. Clones were sequenced by immunoSEQ multiplex PCR, and TCRdb holds only the in-frame ones, with some missing. In the table there are 140,000 to 150,000 clones, around 9.6% of which are singletons. The chain has TRBV28 and TRBJ1-5; 7 bases line up with TRBD1. The sample was PBMCs. The sequence was obtained from a male donor in good health and CMV-seronegative. CDR3 region: CASRLGQSSNQPQHF. DNA of the CDR3: TGTGCCAGCAGGTTGGGACAGTCCAGCAATCAGCCCCAGCATTTT.